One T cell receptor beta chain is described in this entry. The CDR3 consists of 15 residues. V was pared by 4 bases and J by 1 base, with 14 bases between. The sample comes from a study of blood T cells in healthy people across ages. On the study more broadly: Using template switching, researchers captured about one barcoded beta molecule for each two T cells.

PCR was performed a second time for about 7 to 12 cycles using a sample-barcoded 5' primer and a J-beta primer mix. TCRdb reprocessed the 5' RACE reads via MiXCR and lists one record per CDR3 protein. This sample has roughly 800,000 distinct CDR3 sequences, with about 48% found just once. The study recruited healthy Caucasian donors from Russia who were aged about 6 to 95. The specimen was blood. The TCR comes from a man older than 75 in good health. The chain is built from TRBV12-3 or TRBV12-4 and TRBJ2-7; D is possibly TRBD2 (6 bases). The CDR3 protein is CASSSRDFRSYEQYF. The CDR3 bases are TGTGCCAGCAGTTCCCGGGACTTCCGTTCCTACGAGCAGTACTTC.